This T cell receptor beta chain was identified in a study of blood T cell repertoires in COVID-19. About the research overall: Spain, Italy and the United States supplied samples that represented acute and convalescent COVID-19. The cDNA or gDNA used as material had been derived from T cells, B-cell-depleted T cells, or PBMCs.

Patients at the Seattle site were enrolled during active infection and followed longitudinally. The length of the CDR3 is 14 residues. Germline lookup yields CDR1 SGHAT and CDR2 FQNNGV. With 4 bases removed from V and 5 bases from J, the gap between germline ends came to 9 bases. In the study's own analysis: Using reference gene primer amplification, nucleated cell counts were estimated. Some clones are missing from TCRdb's copy, which holds only in-frame ones; the method was immunoSEQ multiplex PCR. The V and J calls and the clone size are those of that table, but D and trimming were determined from the DNA. The data contain 150,000 to 180,000 clones, under 85% of them singletons.

What was sequenced was peripheral blood. This clonotype originated in a man in his sixties with COVID-19, enrolled during active disease. The J gene is TRBJ1-6, the V gene TRBV11-2, with D possibly being TRBD1 (5 bases). CDR3 DNA sequence: TGTGCCAGCAGCTCCGGACAAGATAATTCACCCCTCCACTTT. It is translated as CASSSGQDNSPLHF.